This TCR beta chain was retrieved from a study of patients and donors after allogeneic stem cell transplantation. The CDR3 length is 15 residues. Each CDR3 protein gets one entry after TCRdb re-called the RT-PCR reads with MiXCR. The sample has about 74,000 distinct CDR3 sequences, around 27% seen once. The chain employs TRBV21-1 and TRBJ2-7; TRBD1 was called by the table and not checked on the DNA. TRBV21-1 is a pseudogene. The sample consisted of blood, either unsorted or a sorted T cell fraction (not recorded which). The sequence was collected from a human donor who was either an allogeneic HSCT recipient or a stem cell or donor lymphocyte infusion donor (not recorded which). It is not recorded whose cells these are; they may come from a transplant donor. The CDR3 bases are TGTGCCAGCAGCTCCCGTGAGGGGAACTCCTACGAGCAGTACTTC. Protein sequence: CASSSREGNSYEQYF.